The 30 T cell receptor beta chains listed next were all sequenced from one sample in a study of blood T cells in healthy people across ages. Combining a sample-barcoded 5' primer with a J-beta primer mix, a second PCR ran for roughly 6 to 12 cycles. From the 5' RACE reads, TCRdb called clonotypes with MiXCR, one entry per CDR3 protein. This table has approximately 1,100,000 distinct CDR3 sequences, around 45% appearing once. Sequencing input: blood. Source of these receptors: an older woman in good health.

J is TRBJ1-2 and V is TRBV6-6, with 8 bases lining up with TRBD1. The CDR3 is 16 residues long. Germline V gene lookup returns CDR1 MNHNY and CDR2 SVGAGI (reference sequence). J lost 8 bases, V lost 2 bases, and 13 bases had no gene match. The CDR3 loop is CASSYTQRGRGQGYTF. The CDR3, as DNA: TGTGCCAGCAGTTACACGCAGCGGGGCAGGGGGCAAGGCTACACCTTC.

The V and J genes are TRBV9 and TRBJ2-1; 7 bases line up with TRBD2. Germline CDR1 SGDLS, CDR2 YYNGEE. Germline trimming cut 1 base from V and 5 bases from J; bases unmatched to any gene: 6. The CDR3 spans 15 residues. The CDR3 sequence is CASSVMWGGDNEQFF. CDR3 sequence (DNA): TGTGCCAGCAGCGTAATGTGGGGGGGGGACAATGAGCAGTTCTTC.

Turning to this clonotype: An end of the junction does not agree with germline; a read error may underlie this. CDR3 nucleotide sequence: TGTACCAGCAGCTGGGCCAGGTACGAGCAGTACTTC. As protein: CTSSWARYEQYF. V is TRBV5-6 and J is TRBJ2-7; D unclear. From germline, CDR1 is SGHDT and CDR2 YYEEEE. The CDR3 contains 12 residues.

This chain links TRBV6-6 with TRBJ2-1; D possibly uses TRBD1 or TRBD2 (6 bases each). V was cut by 2 bases and J by 7 bases, with 21 bases left in between. CDR1 MNHNY and CDR2 SVGAGI come from the germline V gene (reference sequence). This CDR3 has 17 amino acids. The CDR3 sequence: CASSYHWGRGAENEQFF. CDR3 in DNA: TGTGCCAGCAGTTACCATTGGGGGCGCGGGGCCGAGAATGAGCAGTTCTTC.

V gene TRBV9 combines with J gene TRBJ1-2; 8 bases line up with TRBD1. Trimming at V came to 3 bases and at J to 4 bases, leaving 8 bases not matched to a gene. Looked up from germline, CDR1 is SGDLS and CDR2 is YYNGEE. This CDR3 spans 15 amino acids. CDR3: CASSGYRTGTYGYTF. The CDR3 DNA reads TGTGCCAGCAGCGGCTATCGGACAGGGACCTATGGCTACACCTTC.

The J gene is TRBJ1-2, the V gene TRBV2; D is possibly TRBD1 (6 bases). The CDR3 loop spans 12 amino acids. In germline, CDR1 is SNHLY, CDR2 FYNNEI. The ends were cut back, 7 bases at V and 4 bases at J, with 10 bases in the middle. The CDR3 nucleotides read TGTGCCAGCAACCCAGGGGTCTATGGCTACACCTTC. Residues: CASNPGVYGYTF.

This chain connects TRBV9 to TRBJ1-1, with 9 nucleotides matching TRBD1. Germline loops: CDR1 SGDLS, CDR2 YYNGEE. The CDR3 runs to 16 residues. The V segment lost 3 bases and the J segment 5 bases; nucleotides outside the gene matches: 11. This CDR3 reads CASSGGPGQGGTEAFF. The CDR3 nucleotides are TGTGCCAGCAGCGGAGGACCGGGACAGGGAGGTACTGAAGCTTTCTTT.

The gene calls are TRBV7-9 and TRBJ2-7; no clear D gene. Germline V gives CDR1 SEHNR, CDR2 FQNEAQ (reference sequence). The V gene lost 4 bases and the J gene lost 7 bases, with 14 bases spanning the gap. The CDR3 sequence is 13 residues long. The CDR3 region has the DNA TGTGCCAGCAGCTCCCCGGAGACGAATGAGCAGTACTTC. Amino acids: CASSSPETNEQYF.

The rearrangement joins TRBV4-2 to TRBJ2-1; 8 positions match TRBD1. Germline V lookup: CDR1 LGHNA, CDR2 YNFKEQ. The CDR3 covers 16 residues. The junction had 2 bases not matched to a gene; V was cut back by 0 bases and J by 1 base. The CDR3 sequence: CASSQDTGGSYNEQFF. As DNA, the CDR3 is TGTGCCAGCAGCCAAGATACAGGGGGGTCCTACAATGAGCAGTTCTTC.

The chain combines TRBV6-5 with TRBJ2-7; 8 bases are a match to TRBD1. V trimming: 2 bases; J trimming: 3 bases; junction bases outside the gene matches: 3. The CDR3 is 14 residues long. Looked up from germline, CDR1 is MNHEY and CDR2 is SVGAGI. DNA for the CDR3: TGTGCCAGCAGTTACGGACAGGGATTCTACGAGCAGTACTTC. Translating gives CASSYGQGFYEQYF.

The table lists this clonotype with a few counts. This chain joins TRBV11-2 and TRBJ2-6; tentative D call: TRBD1 (6 bases). This CDR3 region has 17 residues. V dropped 4 bases and J dropped 0 bases, with 13 bases sitting between them. From germline, CDR1 is SGHAT and CDR2 FQNNGV. CDR3 in DNA: TGTGCCAGCAGCTCCCACAGGGACCGCTCTGGGGCCAACGTCCTGACTTTC. Its translation: CASSSHRDRSGANVLTF.

This clonotype was found a few times. The chain links TRBV7-9 to TRBJ2-5; 7 bases agree with TRBD2. CDR1 is SEHNR, CDR2 FQNEAQ, per germline (reference sequence). The CDR3 consists of 17 residues. J gave up 0 bases and V 4 bases, and 11 bases lay outside the gene matches. CDR3 DNA sequence: TGTGCCAGCAGCTCCTTTAGACCCGGGGGGAACCAAGAGACCCAGTACTTC. Translating it yields CASSSFRPGGNQETQYF.

CDR3 region: CASSLVAPFGEPYNEQFF. CDR3 nucleotides: TGCGCCAGCAGCTTGGTGGCCCCATTTGGGGAACCCTACAATGAGCAGTTCTTC. The chain carries TRBV5-1 and TRBJ2-1, with D unresolved. The germline V and J ends were trimmed by 0 bases and 2 bases, with 18 bases remaining between them. This CDR3 has 18 residues. The germline V gene has CDR1 SGHRS and CDR2 YFSETQ.

This chain connects TRBV20-1 to TRBJ2-7; a weak D match, TRBD1 (5 bases). The CDR3 contains 14 residues. Germline V gene data show CDR1 as DFQATT and CDR2 as SNEGSKA (reference sequence). V lost 3 bases to trimming and J lost 3 bases, with 15 bases between them. DNA for the CDR3: TGCAGTGCTAGTGGACACGAAACTTACTACGAGCAGTACTTC. Residues: CSASGHETYYEQYF.

The chain links TRBV19 to TRBJ2-5; possibly TRBD2 for D (5 bases). V was trimmed by 10 bases and J by 11 bases, leaving 23 bases between them. CDR1 is LNHDA, CDR2 SQIVND, per germline (reference sequence). CDR3 length: 13 residues. The CDR3 bases are TGTGCCACCAAGGACTGGAGAACAAATGAGCAGTACTTC. Its translation: CATKDWRTNEQYF. The full variable domain, rest sourced from reference TRBV19 and TRBJ2-5, is DGGITQSPKYLFRKEGQNVTLSCEQNLNHDAMYWYRQDPGQGLRLIYYSQIVNDFQKGDIAEGYSVSREKKESFPLTVTSAQKNPTAFYLCATKDWRTNEQYFGPGTRLLVL.

The chain employs TRBV29-1 and TRBJ1-2, with D possibly being TRBD1 (5 bases). Between the trimmed V and J ends, which lost 8 bases and 4 bases, there was a span of 14 bases. CDR3 length: 12 residues. Germline V gene lookup returns CDR1 SQVTM and CDR2 ANQGSEA. The chain's CDR3 is CSCPGGGYGYTF. CDR3 coding DNA: TGCAGCTGTCCCGGGGGGGGCTATGGCTACACCTTC.

J is TRBJ1-1 and V is TRBV20-1; possibly TRBD1 for D (6 bases). The V and J ends lost 1 base and 0 bases respectively, with 9 bases between them. The length of the CDR3 is 14 residues. Germline CDR1 and CDR2: DFQATT and SNEGSKA (reference sequence). The CDR3 is CSARGGPMNTEAFF. CDR3 in DNA: TGCAGTGCTAGAGGGGGGCCCATGAACACTGAAGCTTTCTTT.

V usage is TRBV2 and J usage is TRBJ2-4; 7 bases map to TRBD1. With the DNA end fitting TRBJ2-7 better, the J assignment may be wrong. The CDR3 has 13 residues. The germline V gene has CDR1 SNHLY and CDR2 FYNNEI. The CDR3 DNA reads TGTGCCAGCGCACGGGACAGAACCTACGAGCAGTACTTC. Protein sequence: CASARDRTYEQYF.

The chain carries TRBV4-1 and TRBJ1-6, with 8 nucleotides matching TRBD1. The germline V gene encodes CDR1 MGHRA and CDR2 YSYEKL. The CDR3 totals 17 residues. The junction had 8 bases not matched to a gene; V was cut back by 0 bases and J by 7 bases. The CDR3 DNA is TGCGCCAGCAGCCAAGAAGGAGTAGGGGACAGGAATTCACCCCTCCACTTT. This encodes CASSQEGVGDRNSPLHF.

This chain connects TRBV4-1 to TRBJ2-5; D ambiguous. CDR3 size: 14 residues. With 0 bases removed from V and 11 bases from J, the gap between germline ends came to 16 bases. Germline V gene sequence: CDR1 MGHRA, CDR2 YSYEKL. The CDR3 DNA reads as TGCGCCAGCAGCCAAGAGGCTGCAAGGCGAGAGCAGTACTTC. Encoded protein: CASSQEAARREQYF.

J is TRBJ1-5 and V is TRBV5-1; D might be TRBD1 (5 bases). Trimming took off 4 bases at V and 5 bases at J, with 16 bases between the two ends. Germline V gene sequence: CDR1 SGHRS, CDR2 YFSETQ. The length of the CDR3 is 15 residues. The CDR3 spells CASSPGPLGDQPQHF. CDR3 DNA sequence: TGCGCCAGCAGCCCAGGCCCCCTAGGGGATCAGCCCCAGCATTTT.

This chain uses TRBV28 with TRBJ2-7; tentatively, D is TRBD1 or TRBD2 (5 bases each). The CDR3 spans 15 residues. The V and J ends lost 5 bases and 0 bases respectively, with 14 bases between them. The germline gives CDR1 MDHEN, CDR2 SYDVKM. The CDR3 region has the DNA TGTGCCAGCAGTAGAGCCGGGACGTCCTCCTACGAGCAGTACTTC. Translation gives CASSRAGTSSYEQYF.

CDR3 bases: TGCAGTGCTTCCCCTACAGGATCTAAAGAGACCCAGTACTTC. This sequence encodes CSASPTGSKETQYF. The genes are TRBV20-1 and TRBJ2-5; D might be TRBD1 (5 bases). The ends were cut back, 5 bases at V and 3 bases at J, with 16 bases in the middle. The V gene's germline CDR1 is DFQATT and CDR2 SNEGSKA (reference sequence). CDR3 length: 14 residues.

The genes are TRBV11-1 and TRBJ2-7; D gene uncertain. This CDR3 is built from 13 residues. The germline V and J ends were trimmed by 5 bases and 2 bases, with 10 bases remaining between them. Germline values: CDR1 SGHAT, CDR2 FQDESV (reference sequence). The CDR3 here is CASSVQLTYEQYF. CDR3 nucleotide sequence: TGTGCCAGCAGCGTACAGTTAACCTACGAGCAGTACTTC.

This chain joins TRBV5-1 and TRBJ2-1; TRBD1 might be the D (5 bases). Near its end, the DNA agrees better with TRBJ2-7, so the J call may be wrong. Germline lookup yields CDR1 SGHRS and CDR2 YFSETQ. The CDR3 covers 14 residues. CDR3: CASSLGSTDNEQYF. In nucleotides, the CDR3 is TGCGCCAGCAGCCTGGGATCGACAGACAATGAGCAGTACTTC.

The chain recombines TRBV5-1 with TRBJ1-1, with TRBD1 as a possible D gene (6 bases). Germline V gene lookup returns CDR1 SGHRS and CDR2 YFSETQ. This CDR3 comprises 15 residues. Trimming cost V 0 bases and J 4 bases, with 13 bases left between them. CDR3 loop: CASSLGGHGLTEAFF. The CDR3, as DNA: TGCGCCAGCAGCTTGGGGGGACATGGACTCACTGAAGCTTTCTTT. The full variable domain, in which reference TRBV5-1 and TRBJ1-1 provide the parts outside the CDR3, is KAGVTQTPRYLIKTRGQQVTLSCSPISGHRSVSWYQQTPGQGLQFLFEYFSETQRNKGNFPGRFSGRQFSNSRSEMNVSTLELGDSALYLCASSLGGHGLTEAFFGQGTRLTVV.

The gene calls are TRBV10-3 and TRBJ2-5; the match to TRBD1 covers 10 bases. In germline, CDR1 is ENHRY, CDR2 SYGVKD. CDR3 length: 13 residues. Unmatched junction bases numbered 3, after V lost 6 bases and J lost 5 bases. The CDR3 sequence: CAIRTGGAETQYF. The CDR3 DNA sequence: TGTGCCATCAGGACAGGGGGCGCGGAGACCCAGTACTTC.

The V gene is TRBV7-9, the J gene TRBJ2-1; tentatively, D is TRBD1 (6 bases). The germline V gene has CDR1 SEHNR and CDR2 FQNEAQ (reference sequence). The CDR3 totals 16 residues. The ends were cut back, 4 bases at V and 0 bases at J, with 13 bases in the middle. The CDR3 is CASSSRQVGSYNEQFF. The CDR3 DNA follows: TGTGCCAGCAGCTCAAGACAGGTCGGCTCCTACAATGAGCAGTTCTTC.

This clonotype came up a few times. The V and J genes are TRBV29-1 and TRBJ2-7; 11 nucleotides match TRBD2. Germline V gives CDR1 SQVTM, CDR2 ANQGSEA. CDR3 length: 13 residues. Trimming took 6 bases from V and 7 from J; bases not matched to a gene: 8. The CDR3 sequence is CSVVPLAGEEQYF. The CDR3 DNA follows: TGCAGCGTAGTGCCACTAGCGGGAGAAGAGCAGTACTTC.

The table lists this clonotype with a count of one. V gene TRBV11-2 combines with J gene TRBJ2-1; TRBD2 aligns across 13 bases. V gave up 0 bases and J gave up 5 bases; unmatched junction bases: 7. Germline CDR1 reads SGHAT; CDR2 reads FQNNGV. This CDR3 has 18 amino acids. CDR3 protein: CASSLDWVGTSGDNEQFF. The CDR3 DNA is TGTGCCAGCAGCTTAGATTGGGTTGGGACTAGCGGGGACAATGAGCAGTTCTTC. Supplemented by reference TRBV11-2 and TRBJ2-1, the full variable domain reads EAGVAQSPRYKIIEKRQSVAFWCNPISGHATLYWYQQILGQGPKLLIQFQNNGVVDDSQLPKDRFSAERLKGVDSTLKIQPAKLEDSAVYLCASSLDWVGTSGDNEQFFGPGTRLTVL.